This T cell receptor beta chain is from a study of regulatory T cells in long-lasting Graves disease. Whole-study findings and limits: Persistent patients had a count of shared public clonotypes (more than 2,500) that exceeded that of new patients (approximately 920).

A word on this clonotype: The antigen remains undetermined.

Indicated time point: persistent/refractory GD, antithyroid drugs over 5 years with positive TRAb. There was RNA extracted from PBMCs, and the TCR library was made from it. Relying on iRepertoire HTBI primers and Arm-PCR of CDR3 regions, the team built TCR beta libraries. TCRdb fed the multiplex PCR reads into MiXCR, producing one record per CDR3 protein. The sample has hundreds of thousands of distinct CDR3 sequences, 25% to 35% seen once. This CDR3 spans 15 amino acids. Germline assignment: CDR1 SGHAT and CDR2 FQDESV (reference sequence). The ends lost 5 bases at V and 0 bases at J; junction bases unmatched: 5.

This receptor was identified in a female donor with Graves disease. The gene calls are TRBV11-1 and TRBJ2-3; 7 bases fit TRBD1. The specimen was peripheral blood mononuclear cells (PBMCs), collected when the disease was refractory, from a patient treated with antithyroid drugs. CDR3 DNA sequence: TGTGCCAGCAGCGGAAGGGACAGCAGCACAGATACGCAGTATTTT. Translation: CASSGRDSSTDTQYF.